Sequencing of this T cell receptor (beta chain) was carried out in a study of blood T cell repertoires in COVID-19. As for the study in general: COVID-19 samples collected from the United States, Italy and Spain covered acute and convalescent phases. Sample material is recorded as cDNA or gDNA derived from T cells, B-cell-depleted T cells, or PBMCs.

In the authors' methods: Estimation of nucleated cell counts relied on the amplification of reference gene primers. Method: immunoSEQ multiplex PCR; TCRdb's copy keeps in-frame clones and lacks some. V and J calls plus clone size are reproduced from that table; the DNA served to infer D and trimming. The profile covers approximately 92,000 clones, with around 80% appearing a single time and roughly 8.6% taken by the ten largest. The sample consisted of peripheral blood. The clonotype comes from a man aged 45 to 65 who had recovered from COVID-19.

This chain's CDR3 is CASSIGGINTEAFF. The CDR3 nucleotides are TGTGCCAGTAGTATAGGAGGCATAAACACTGAAGCTTTCTTT. This chain links TRBV19 with TRBJ1-1; D is unclear. With 1 base removed from V and 2 bases from J, the gap between germline ends came to 8 bases. This CDR3 region has 14 residues. The germline V gene encodes CDR1 LNHDA and CDR2 SQIVND (reference sequence).